Listed below are T cell receptor beta chains from one sample, sequenced in a study of T cells in Graves' hyperthyroidism and ophthalmopathy. Using its own MiXCR run on the multiplex PCR reads, TCRdb lists one record per CDR3 protein. Of 250,000 to 300,000 distinct CDR3 sequences in the sample, less than 15% are singletons; the top ten hold 7% to 8.5%. Material for sequencing was blood. Receptor source: a woman in her twenties or thirties with Graves' hyperthyroidism that later progressed to Graves' ophthalmopathy. Each CDR3 is given without its conserved first and last residue. The order of the fields is V gene, clone size, CDR3 protein. Only some rows state a clone size, as once, few, many or a class for expanded clones.

TRBV7-9 | NA | ASSEGTGRTYEQY
TRBV28 | many | ASIGNTEAF
TRBV7-2 | many | ASSFEIAGGGDTQY
TRBV6-4 | many | ASSDSSRGTEAF
TRBV4-1 | many | ASRYHLVGYTYEQY
TRBV5-1 | many | ASSPRQGNNEQF
TRBV6-1 | NA | ASSESGIYGYT
TRBV7-2 | many | ASRLTGTSTDTQY
TRBV6-6 | NA | ASSYWAGEDTQY
TRBV6-5 | many | ASSYDGTIYSPLH
TRBV7-8 | many | ASSFPRPLEREGRPSTTDTQY
TRBV20-1 | many | SASTITLAGGFLNYGYT
TRBV9 | NA | ASSAGPSFYEQY
TRBV28 | NA | ASSSARREGGNEQF
TRBV20-1 | many | SASHRGDYGYT
TRBV10-3 | many | AISTGQGSYEQY
TRBV20-1 | few | SAPTPPGQGTGELF
TRBV6-1 | NA | ASSTTRGTDTQY